These 22 T cell receptor beta chains were sequenced from one sample in a study of low-dose radiotherapy and immunotherapy resistance in tumors (dated by TCRdb to 2022 to 2024). TCRdb records Illumina HiSeq 2500 as the sequencer. First-strand cDNA was synthesized with Superscript III and a set of TRAV- and TRBV-specific primers, covering both TCRalpha and TCRbeta chains. TCRs were amplified with Phusion for roughly 19 PCR cycles, with a constant-region primer paired with the adapter attached to the V primers. TCRdb itself trimmed the public reads at Q25 with fastp, ran MiXCR and retained productive beta chains. Rows merge per CDR3 protein into single entries with the most common DNA and genes. In this sample the table shows tens of thousands of distinct CDR3 sequences, roughly 24% of which occur a single time. 5.7% of the sample belongs to the ten largest clones. The sample's time point label is to be understood as: before trial treatment.

Material: PBMCs, obtained before treatment. The receptors derive from a male donor with prostate cancer.

This clonotype was detected many times. The chain's CDR3 is CASSLGRGLPGELFF. The CDR3 DNA reads TGTGCCAGCAGTCTAGGCAGGGGTCTCCCCGGGGAGCTGTTTTTT. This sequence joins TRBV27 and TRBJ2-2; possible D gene TRBD1, 6 bases. The CDR3 has 15 residues. Trimming removed 5 bases at V and 6 bases at J, with 16 bases between. Germline assignment: CDR1 MNHEY and CDR2 SMNVEV (reference sequence).

The V and J genes are TRBV28 and TRBJ1-2; D might be TRBD1 (6 bases). Trimming pared 10 bases from V and 3 bases from J, leaving 9 bases between. This CDR3 has 11 amino acids. Germline V CDR1 and CDR2: MDHEN, SYDVKM. CDR3 protein: CATSGDYGYTF. In DNA form, the CDR3 reads TGTGCCACCTCAGGGGACTATGGCTACACCTTC.

This clonotype was seen many times. The chain employs TRBV15 and TRBJ2-7, with 9 bases matching TRBD1. The CDR3 runs to 15 residues. The V gene's germline CDR1 is LNHNV and CDR2 YYDKDF (reference sequence). V shed 2 bases, J shed 5 bases, and the junction held 7 bases outside the gene matches. CDR3 nucleotide sequence: TGTGCCACCAGCAGATTCGGACAGGGGTTAAACGAGCAGTACTTC. It translates to CATSRFGQGLNEQYF.

This clonotype was observed a few times. V is TRBV24-1 and J is TRBJ2-3; D might be TRBD1 (6 bases). The germline V and J ends were trimmed by 4 bases and 3 bases, with 25 bases remaining between them. The germline CDR1 and CDR2 sequences are KGHDR and SFDVKD. This CDR3 is 19 amino acids long. CDR3 sequence (DNA): TGTGCCACCAGTGACCGAGGGACAAAAGTCATCGCCTGGACAGATACGCAGTATTTT. Translation gives CATSDRGTKVIAWTDTQYF.

In this sample, this clonotype turned up many times. The chain combines TRBV7-2 with TRBJ2-7; no reliable D call. Trimming stripped 2 bases from V and 3 bases from J, with 17 bases between. Germline V gene sequence: CDR1 SGHTA, CDR2 FQGNSA. The length of the CDR3 is 16 residues. Here the CDR3 DNA reads TGTGCCAGCAGCTTAAGCGCAGGTCGAAGAGGCTACGAGCAGTACTTC. Encoded protein: CASSLSAGRRGYEQYF. The full variable domain, rest sourced from reference TRBV7-2 and TRBJ2-7, is GAGVSQSPSNKVTEKGKDVELRCDPISGHTALYWYRQSLGQGLEFLIYFQGNSAPDKSGLPSDRFSAERTGGSVSTLTIQRTQQEDSAVYLCASSLSAGRRGYEQYFGPGTRLTVT.

This clonotype was observed at least ten times. V usage is TRBV21-1 and J usage is TRBJ2-5; the DNA was not compared with TRBD1, the D call given in the table. TRBV21-1 is a pseudogene segment. The CDR3 extends over 16 amino acids. The CDR3 protein is CASSHRRTGIRENQYF. The CDR3 DNA reads as TGTGCCAGCAGCCATCGACGGACAGGGATTAGAGAGAACCAGTACTTC.

This clonotype was detected ten times or more. The chain employs TRBV7-8 and TRBJ2-3, with TRBD1 matching 9 bases. This CDR3 has 14 amino acids. Unmatched junction bases numbered 2, after V lost 6 bases and J lost 1 base. Germline assignment: CDR1 SGHVS and CDR2 FQNEAQ. CDR3 protein: CASSRDRGTDTQYF. DNA of the CDR3: TGTGCCAGCAGTCGGGACAGGGGCACAGATACGCAGTATTTT.

This clonotype is medium-sized. The chain recombines TRBV9 with TRBJ2-7; possibly TRBD1 for D (6 bases). The germline CDR1 and CDR2 sequences are SGDLS and YYNGEE. With 3 bases removed from V and 3 bases from J, the gap between germline ends came to 16 bases. The CDR3 sequence is 15 residues long. The CDR3 protein is CASSENIQGSYEQYF. As DNA, the CDR3 is TGTGCCAGCAGCGAAAACATACAGGGAAGCTACGAGCAGTACTTC.

In its sample, this clonotype was seen many times. This chain links TRBV24-1 with TRBJ2-2; a possible D gene is TRBD2 (6 bases). Germline V gives CDR1 KGHDR, CDR2 SFDVKD. The CDR3 has 14 residues. Deletions cut 5 bases from V and 6 bases from J, with 12 bases between. The CDR3 loop reads CATSVYGSSGELFF. CDR3 DNA: TGTGCCACCAGTGTTTACGGGAGCTCCGGGGAGCTGTTTTTT.

This clonotype was recorded once. The V and J genes are TRBV6-2 or TRBV6-3 and TRBJ1-5; 8 bases are shared with TRBD1. This CDR3 has 14 amino acids. The germline CDR1 and CDR2 sequences are MNHEY and SVGEGT. J gave up 6 bases and V 8 bases, and 9 bases lay outside the gene matches. CDR3 nucleotide sequence: TGTGCCAGCGGGGAAACAGGGGGTGGTCAGCCCCAGCATTTT. It specifies CASGETGGGQPQHF.

This chain connects TRBV12-3 or TRBV12-4 to TRBJ2-3; D gene ambiguous. V lost 6 bases and J lost 0, with 4 bases in between. CDR3 length: 12 residues. The CDR3 is CASSGSTDTQYF. Written as DNA, the CDR3 is TGTGCCAGCAGCGGGAGCACAGATACGCAGTATTTT.

This clonotype has at least ten counts. This chain links TRBV2 with TRBJ1-1; possible D gene TRBD1, 6 bases. The CDR3 totals 14 residues. Germline V lookup: CDR1 SNHLY, CDR2 FYNNEI. V was shortened by 2 bases and J by 12 bases, with 19 bases between the two germline ends. DNA for the CDR3: TGTGCCAGCAGTGAAATGGGGGGGGGGGCGACGACTTTCTTT. Translation: CASSEMGGGATTFF.

This clonotype has ten or more counts. This chain joins TRBV13 and TRBJ2-1, with 9 bases that match TRBD1. The CDR3 consists of 17 residues. V gave up 5 bases and J gave up 4 bases; unmatched junction bases: 12. CDR1 is PRHDT and CDR2 is FYEKMQ in the germline V gene (reference sequence). The CDR3 DNA follows: TGTGCCAGCAGCGGGAGGACAGGGGCCCTTACTTACAATGAGCAGTTCTTC. It is translated as CASSGRTGALTYNEQFF.

Ten or more counts support this clonotype. The rearrangement uses TRBV5-1 and TRBJ2-5; 8 bases match TRBD1. The CDR3 sequence is 14 residues long. CDR1 is SGHRS, CDR2 YFSETQ, per germline. J was trimmed by 1 base and V by 4 bases; bases with no gene match: 3. Here the CDR3 reads CASSRTGIQETQYF. CDR3 DNA sequence: TGCGCCAGCAGCAGGACAGGGATCCAAGAGACCCAGTACTTC.

This clonotype was found many times. This chain joins TRBV2 and TRBJ2-5; 9 bases line up with TRBD2. The germline V gene has CDR1 SNHLY and CDR2 FYNNEI. The CDR3 spans 14 residues. V dropped 4 bases and J dropped 5; count of bases not matched to a gene: 5. CDR3 protein: CASSVREGPETQYF. In nucleotides, the CDR3 is TGTGCCAGCAGTGTGCGGGAGGGCCCCGAGACCCAGTACTTC.

Of note for this clonotype: A clone one base away is much larger, so this may be a read error. V usage is TRBV7-9 and J usage is TRBJ2-3; 9 nucleotides line up with TRBD2. This CDR3 comprises 15 residues. Per germline, CDR1 SEHNR and CDR2 FQNEAQ (reference sequence). V lost 5 bases, J lost 6 bases, and 9 bases stayed unmatched. CDR3 nucleotide sequence: TGTGCCAGCAGCCTCGGGACTAGCCCGCCGGATACGCAGTATTTT. Amino acids: CASSLGTSPPDTQYF.

This clonotype was observed many times. V is TRBV5-1 and J is TRBJ2-2; 7 bases map to TRBD2. The germline V gene has CDR1 SGHRS and CDR2 YFSETQ. CDR3 length: 16 residues. V lost 2 bases, J lost 5 bases, and 9 bases stayed unmatched. DNA of the CDR3: TGCGCCAGCAGCTTCACGGGAGGACCCCGTACCGGGGAGCTGTTTTTT. The encoded protein is CASSFTGGPRTGELFF. Looking up the rest from reference TRBV5-1 and TRBJ2-2 gives the full variable domain: KAGVTQTPRYLIKTRGQQVTLSCSPISGHRSVSWYQQTPGQGLQFLFEYFSETQRNKGNFPGRFSGRQFSNSRSEMNVSTLELGDSALYLCASSFTGGPRTGELFFGEGSRLTVL.

The chain employs TRBV9 and TRBJ2-5, with 9 bases lining up with TRBD1. Germline CDR1 SGDLS, CDR2 YYNGEE. This CDR3 has 14 amino acids. Trimming cost V 7 bases and J 5 bases; bases outside gene matches: 9. CDR3 in DNA: TGTGCCAGCTCAAAACAGGGGGCATGGGAGACCCAGTACTTC. Protein: CASSKQGAWETQYF.

This clonotype was counted ten times or more. V gene TRBV5-1 combines with J gene TRBJ2-3; 10 bases map to TRBD2. Germline V gene data show CDR1 as SGHRS and CDR2 as YFSETQ. Trimming took 4 bases from V and 0 from J; bases not matched to a gene: 2. CDR3 size: 15 residues. The CDR3 DNA reads as TGCGCCAGCAGCGGACTAGCGGCTAGCACAGATACGCAGTATTTT. Protein product: CASSGLAASTDTQYF.

V is TRBV29-1 and J is TRBJ2-1, with no clear D. The CDR3 runs to 12 residues. Deletions cut 0 bases from V and 9 bases from J, with 9 bases between. CDR1 is SQVTM and CDR2 is ANQGSEA in the germline V gene. This CDR3 is CSVEDGISEQFF. The CDR3 nucleotides are TGCAGCGTTGAAGATGGTATCAGTGAGCAGTTCTTC.

This clonotype has a count of ten or more. The J gene is TRBJ2-7, the V gene TRBV6-2 or TRBV6-3; 10 positions match TRBD1. With V trimmed by 5 bases and J by 0 bases, 1 base remained unmatched. Germline V gene lookup returns CDR1 MNHEY and CDR2 SVGEGT. There are 14 residues in the CDR3. The CDR3 spells CASSGTGASYEQYF. CDR3 DNA: TGTGCCAGCAGTGGGACAGGGGCCTCCTACGAGCAGTACTTC.

This clonotype was counted many times. The V call is TRBV28, the J call TRBJ1-4; TRBD1 agrees at 7 bases. The CDR3 runs to 18 residues. Trimming cost V 5 bases and J 8 bases; bases outside gene matches: 20. Germline CDR1 is MDHEN and CDR2 is SYDVKM. CDR3 sequence reads: CASSPIVGFEQGNEKLFF. CDR3 DNA sequence: TGTGCCAGCAGTCCTATTGTCGGGTTTGAACAGGGGAACGAAAAACTGTTTTTT.